Following are 28 T cell receptor beta chains from one sample sequenced in a study of T cell responses to AZD1222 COVID-19 vaccine. Repertoires were generated with immunoSEQ multiplex PCR, while TCRdb's copy carries only in-frame clones and drops some. This sample has 150,000 to 200,000 clones, with roughly 90% found just once. Here the sequenced sample was peripheral blood, taken 28 days after the second AZD1222 dose. Receptors originate from an adult who received the AZD1222 COVID-19 vaccine.

The J gene is TRBJ1-3, the V gene TRBV11-3, with D hard to call. Germline V gene sequence: CDR1 SGHNT, CDR2 YENEEA. Between the trimmed V and J ends, which lost 2 bases and 0 bases, there was a span of 14 bases. This CDR3 is built from 17 residues. The CDR3 region is CASSLLGLESSGNTIYF. The CDR3 DNA reads as TGTGCCAGCAGCTTATTAGGGCTCGAGAGCTCTGGAAACACCATATATTTT.

The chain uses TRBV7-2 and TRBJ1-2; tentatively, D is TRBD1 (6 bases). The germline V gene encodes CDR1 SGHTA and CDR2 FQGNSA. V was cut by 2 bases and J by 3 bases, with 13 bases left in between. The CDR3 length is 15 residues. The CDR3 DNA is TGTGCCAGCAGCTTATCTGGGGGGCTGGACTATGGCTACACCTTC. Amino acid sequence: CASSLSGGLDYGYTF.

This clone was detected only a few times. J is TRBJ1-1 and V is TRBV28, with a possible D match to TRBD1 (5 bases). The V gene lost 6 bases and the J gene lost 8 bases, with 13 bases spanning the gap. This CDR3 is 12 amino acids long. Germline-derived CDR1 and CDR2 are MDHEN and SYDVKM. The CDR3 loop is CASSSMGLEAFF. The CDR3 bases are TGTGCCAGCAGCTCCATGGGACTAGAAGCTTTCTTT.

The gene calls are TRBV9 and TRBJ2-3, with no clear D. The V gene lost 4 bases and the J gene lost 2 bases, with 20 bases spanning the gap. The CDR3 consists of 17 residues. Per germline, CDR1 SGDLS and CDR2 YYNGEE. CDR3 in DNA: TGTGCCAGCAGCCCCACCCGTAACGGGTTCCTCACAGATACGCAGTATTTT. Residues: CASSPTRNGFLTDTQYF.

The V gene is TRBV5-4, the J gene TRBJ2-3; D is unclear. The CDR3 runs to 17 residues. CDR1 SGHNT and CDR2 YYREEE come from the germline V gene (reference sequence). Trimming stripped 4 bases from V and 3 bases from J, with 21 bases between. CDR3 nucleotide sequence: TGTGCCAGCAGCCCTAATCCCCGCGGAAGTCGTACAGATACGCAGTATTTT. This encodes CASSPNPRGSRTDTQYF. Full variable domain (remainder filled in from reference TRBV5-4 and TRBJ2-3): ETGVTQSPTHLIKTRGQQVTLRCSSQSGHNTVSWYQQALGQGPQFIFQYYREEENGRGNFPPRFSGLQFPNYSSELNVNALELDDSALYLCASSPNPRGSRTDTQYFGPGTRLTVL.

The table lists this clone with a count of one. The chain joins TRBV28 to TRBJ1-5; 8 bases match TRBD1. Germline-derived CDR1 and CDR2 are MDHEN and SYDVKM. Trimming removed 5 bases from V and 7 bases from J; junction bases left unmatched: 10. This CDR3 is built from 15 residues. CDR3 in amino acids: CASSERTGQEQPQHF. As DNA, the CDR3 is TGTGCCAGCAGTGAACGGACAGGGCAGGAACAGCCCCAGCATTTT.

This chain connects TRBV28 to TRBJ2-1; D is ambiguous. Per the germline V gene, CDR1 is MDHEN and CDR2 is SYDVKM. The CDR3 is made up of 14 amino acids. V lost 1 base and J lost 5, with 9 bases in between. CDR3 loop: CASSLSSGHNEQFF. DNA for the CDR3: TGTGCCAGCAGTTTATCTTCTGGTCACAATGAGCAGTTCTTC.

The chain employs TRBV16 and TRBJ1-2; D is ambiguous. The V end was cut by 0 bases, the J end by 6 bases, with 11 bases between. This CDR3 region has 14 residues. Germline V CDR1 and CDR2: KGHSY, FQNENV. CDR3 region: CASSQSKGYDGYTF. As DNA, the CDR3 is TGTGCCAGCAGCCAATCTAAGGGTTATGATGGCTACACCTTC.

This clone appeared a few times. The chain has TRBV7-9 and TRBJ2-2, with D tentatively TRBD1 (7 bases). With 6 bases removed from V and 6 bases from J, the gap between germline ends came to 17 bases. Per germline, CDR1 SEHNR and CDR2 FQNEAQ (reference sequence). The CDR3 contains 15 residues. CDR3 in DNA: TGTGCCAGCAGTCGACAGGGAGGATGGGCCGGGGAGCTGTTTTTT. Protein: CASSRQGGWAGELFF.

Details on this clone: A read error may produce the germline difference seen at one junction end. The chain recombines TRBV7-3 with TRBJ2-7; D is perhaps TRBD2 (5 bases). Looked up from germline, CDR1 is SGHTA and CDR2 is FQGTGA. This CDR3 region has 11 residues. The CDR3 loop is CASSLTRRLDF. The CDR3 DNA sequence: TGTGCCAGCAGCTTAACAAGGAGGCTGGACTTC.

This clone was seen just once. The rearrangement uses TRBV24-1 and TRBJ2-1, with D tentatively TRBD1 or TRBD2 (5 bases each). This CDR3 is built from 17 residues. Trimming pared 3 bases from V and 0 bases from J, leaving 14 bases between. Germline assignment: CDR1 KGHDR and CDR2 SFDVKD. CDR3 nucleotide sequence: TGTGCCACCAGTGATGCGCTGAGGGGCAGCTCCTACAATGAGCAGTTCTTC. Residues: CATSDALRGSSYNEQFF.

The rearrangement joins TRBV19 to TRBJ1-2; 8 nucleotides match TRBD1. Germline CDR1 reads LNHDA; CDR2 reads SQIVND (reference sequence). V dropped 5 bases and J dropped 8; count of bases not matched to a gene: 13. The CDR3 consists of 15 residues. CDR3 protein: CASSPDTGGSRGYTF. DNA of the CDR3: TGTGCCAGTAGTCCGGACACAGGGGGGTCGAGGGGCTACACCTTC.

The rearrangement joins TRBV5-1 to TRBJ1-3; D uncertain. This CDR3 region has 14 residues. CDR1 is SGHRS, CDR2 YFSETQ, per germline. Trimming took off 0 bases at V and 4 bases at J, with 8 bases between the two ends. This CDR3 is CASSLGGEGNTIYF. In DNA, the CDR3 is TGCGCCAGCAGCTTGGGGGGAGAAGGAAACACCATATATTTT.

The chain uses TRBV7-9 and TRBJ1-2; a possible D gene is TRBD1 (6 bases). Trimming stripped 3 bases from V and 9 bases from J, with 17 bases between. Germline CDR1 and CDR2: SEHNR and FQNEAQ (reference sequence). This CDR3 spans 14 amino acids. The CDR3 loop reads CASSFYNYRERYTF. Here the CDR3 DNA reads TGTGCCAGCAGCTTTTACAACTACAGGGAACGCTACACCTTC. The entire variable domain, with the rest obtained from reference TRBV7-9 and TRBJ1-2, is as follows: DTGVSQNPRHKITKRGQNVTFRCDPISEHNRLYWYRQTLGQGPEFLTYFQNEAQLEKSRLLSDRFSAERPKGSFSTLEIQRTEQGDSAMYLCASSFYNYRERYTFGSGTRLTVV.

This rearrangement joins TRBV19 to TRBJ2-1; D perhaps matches TRBD1 (6 bases). The CDR3 totals 14 residues. The germline CDR1 and CDR2 sequences are LNHDA and SQIVND (reference sequence). Trimming stripped 0 bases from V and 6 bases from J, with 9 bases between. The CDR3 loop is CASSIDRTVNEQFF. CDR3 coding DNA: TGTGCCAGTAGTATAGATCGGACAGTCAATGAGCAGTTCTTC. The whole variable domain, remainder taken from reference TRBV19 and TRBJ2-1, is DGGITQSPKYLFRKEGQNVTLSCEQNLNHDAMYWYRQDPGQGLRLIYYSQIVNDFQKGDIAEGYSVSREKKESFPLTVTSAQKNPTAFYLCASSIDRTVNEQFFGPGTRLTVL.

V usage is TRBV18 and J usage is TRBJ2-7, with a weak D call TRBD2 (5 bases). CDR1 is KGHSH, CDR2 LQKENI, per germline. CDR3 length: 13 amino acids. V was trimmed by 4 bases and J by 1 base, leaving 8 bases between them. Here the CDR3 reads CASSRENSYEQYF. CDR3 sequence (DNA): TGTGCCAGCTCACGGGAGAATTCCTACGAGCAGTACTTC.

The chain is built from TRBV28 and TRBJ2-1; tentative D call: TRBD1 (5 bases). Trimming took 5 bases from V and 8 from J, leaving 10 bases between them. The CDR3 consists of 12 residues. Looked up from germline, CDR1 is MDHEN and CDR2 is SYDVKM. In nucleotides, the CDR3 is TGTGCCAGCAGTCGACAGCACCATGAGCAGTTCTTC. Translation gives CASSRQHHEQFF.

The gene calls are TRBV30 and TRBJ1-1; no clear D. CDR1 and CDR2 from the germline V gene are GTSNPN and SVGIG (reference sequence). CDR3 size: 13 residues. V lost 2 bases and J lost 10, with 17 bases in between. CDR3 in DNA: TGTGCCTGGAGTCCCTACTACGAGGGAGGAGCTTTCTTT. Translated, it gives CAWSPYYEGGAFF.

The chain carries TRBV4-1 and TRBJ2-7; TRBD1 is a possible D gene (6 bases). V was pared by 5 bases and J by 4 bases, with 21 bases between. The germline CDR1 and CDR2 sequences are MGHRA and YSYEKL. CDR3 size: 16 residues. CDR3 region: CASSRGDLRDIYEQYF. CDR3 in DNA: TGCGCCAGCAGCAGGGGAGACTTAAGGGACATTTACGAGCAGTACTTC.

J is TRBJ1-3 and V is TRBV5-1, with D uncertain. The CDR3 loop spans 17 amino acids. Germline assignment: CDR1 SGHRS and CDR2 YFSETQ. Trimming removed 3 bases at V and 0 bases at J, with 16 bases between. The CDR3 protein is CASSWGSPDLSGNTIYF. CDR3 nucleotides: TGCGCCAGCAGCTGGGGAAGTCCGGACCTCTCTGGAAACACCATATATTTT.

The rearrangement joins TRBV30 to TRBJ1-5; tentative D call: TRBD1 (5 bases). Trimming stripped 1 base from V and 4 bases from J, with 8 bases between. Germline V gene sequence: CDR1 GTSNPN, CDR2 SVGIG (reference sequence). The CDR3 consists of 13 residues. The CDR3 region has the DNA TGTGCCTGGAGTGAAAAGGGGAATCAGCCCCAGCATTTT. Its translation is CAWSEKGNQPQHF.

The CDR3 protein is CASSPPGHTSGGNTIYF. DNA of the CDR3: TGTGCCAGCAGTCCACCGGGTCATACTTCAGGCGGAAACACCATATATTTT. The chain uses TRBV2 and TRBJ1-3, with unresolved D. V shed 5 bases and J shed 4 bases, with 21 bases lying between them. This CDR3 contains 17 residues. Germline V CDR1 and CDR2: SNHLY, FYNNEI.

J is TRBJ2-1 and V is TRBV10-2, with 8 positions matching TRBD2. The V segment lost 1 base and the J segment 8 bases; nucleotides outside the gene matches: 7. This CDR3 is 15 amino acids long. Per germline, CDR1 WSHSY and CDR2 SAAADI. CDR3 coding DNA: TGCGCCAGCAGTGAGTGGGGCGGGAGGTTGGATGAGCAGTTCTTC. It specifies CASSEWGGRLDEQFF.

The rearrangement uses TRBV28 and TRBJ1-2; 7 bases fit TRBD1. The CDR3 has 14 amino acids. Losses at the gene ends were 5 bases for V and 4 bases for J; bases not matched to a gene: 7. Germline CDR1 reads MDHEN; CDR2 reads SYDVKM. In DNA form, the CDR3 reads TGTGCCAGCAGTACCTCAGACAGGGCCTATGGCTACACCTTC. This sequence encodes CASSTSDRAYGYTF.

The rearrangement links TRBV10-2 to TRBJ1-2; 7 bases map to TRBD1. CDR1 and CDR2 (germline): WSHSY, SAAADI. The CDR3 spans 16 residues. The V and J ends lost 7 bases and 3 bases, in that order; junction bases with no gene match: 14. CDR3 amino acids: CASTDRALLQDYGYTF. DNA for the CDR3: TGCGCCAGCACTGACAGGGCGTTACTTCAAGACTATGGCTACACCTTC.

CDR3 amino acids: CATSRADGRVVQPQHF. CDR3 sequence (DNA): TGTGCCACCAGCAGAGCGGATGGTAGAGTGGTTCAGCCCCAGCATTTT. V is TRBV15 and J is TRBJ1-5; D gene ambiguous. Trimming removed 1 base at V and 6 bases at J, with 16 bases between. CDR1 and CDR2 (germline): LNHNV, YYDKDF (reference sequence). The CDR3 length is 16 residues.

The chain combines TRBV19 with TRBJ1-5; possibly TRBD1 for D (5 bases). Germline CDR1 reads LNHDA; CDR2 reads SQIVND (reference sequence). The CDR3 has 13 residues. The V gene lost 9 bases and the J gene lost 3 bases, with 12 bases spanning the gap. CDR3 DNA sequence: TGTGCCAGCAGGGACTCCACCAATCAGCCCCAGCATTTT. This encodes CASRDSTNQPQHF.

This chain uses TRBV2 with TRBJ1-2, with 12 nucleotides matching TRBD1. Unmatched junction bases numbered 15, after V lost 6 bases and J lost 4 bases. CDR3 length: 18 residues. Looked up from germline, CDR1 is SNHLY and CDR2 is FYNNEI. In DNA, the CDR3 is TGTGCCAGCAGCAGACCGGGACAGGGGGCCAGAGACCTCTATGGCTACACCTTC. It encodes CASSRPGQGARDLYGYTF.